Each of the 22 T cell receptor beta chains below was sequenced from the same sample in a study of T-cell reconstitution after alpha-beta-depleted transplantation in children (dated by TCRdb to the mid-2010s). The library was made by PCR. The run used an Illumina HiSeq 2500. Molecular barcoding was employed in the preparation of TCR libraries, with unique molecular identifiers being used to normalize TCRbeta repertoire quantification. TCRdb handled the public reads itself, with Q25 trimming in fastp and clone calling in MiXCR, and kept productive beta chains. Each CDR3 protein appears once, grouped with its most common genes and DNA. The sample yields under 300,000 distinct CDR3 sequences; more than 7.5% were counted once. The ten largest clonotypes hold around 5.1% of the sample. Sequencing was performed on PBMCs from the stem cell graft donor, taken from the stem cell graft. The receptors here all came from a human donor who donated a stem cell graft to a child with SCID.

This clonotype was detected many times. DNA for the CDR3: TGCGCCAGCAGCCAAGAAGGAGGGGCGGGTCAGCCCCAGCATTTT. Amino acid sequence: CASSQEGGAGQPQHF. The chain employs TRBV4-1 and TRBJ1-5, with D possibly TRBD1 on 5 matching bases. Looked up from germline, CDR1 is MGHRA and CDR2 is YSYEKL. Trimming pared 0 bases from V and 6 bases from J, leaving 12 bases between. The CDR3 is 15 residues long.

Ten or more counts support this clonotype. This sequence joins TRBV20-1 and TRBJ2-7, with 8 bases matching TRBD2. With V trimmed by 4 bases and J by 2 bases, 7 bases remained unmatched. CDR1 and CDR2 (germline): DFQATT, SNEGSKA (reference sequence). This CDR3 comprises 14 residues. The CDR3 here is CSAIKRGLTYEQYF. The CDR3 nucleotides are TGCAGTGCTATTAAGCGGGGGCTAACCTACGAGCAGTACTTC.

This clonotype was observed a handful of times. A clone one base away is much larger, so this may be a read error. The V call is TRBV6-1, the J call TRBJ1-1, with D perhaps TRBD1 (5 bases). The CDR3 runs to 13 residues. Between the trimmed V and J ends, which lost 4 bases and 1 base, there was a span of 7 bases. Germline V gene lookup returns CDR1 MNHNS and CDR2 SASEGT. CDR3 sequence reads: CASSGQPNTEAFF. The CDR3 DNA is TGTGCCAGCAGTGGACAGCCGAACACTGAAGCTTTCTTT.

This clonotype was picked up many times. J is TRBJ2-2 and V is TRBV27; D is unresolved. CDR1 is MNHEY, CDR2 SMNVEV, per germline (reference sequence). V gave up 2 bases and J gave up 0 bases, with 7 bases separating them. The CDR3 contains 15 residues. CDR3 loop: CASSLVSANTGELFF. The CDR3 nucleotides are TGTGCCAGCAGTTTAGTAAGTGCGAACACCGGGGAGCTGTTTTTT.

This clonotype showed up many times. The rearrangement joins TRBV27 to TRBJ1-2; perhaps TRBD1 as D (5 bases). The CDR3 is 15 amino acids. Germline CDR1 and CDR2: MNHEY and SMNVEV (reference sequence). The V gene lost 0 bases and the J gene lost 5 bases, with 13 bases spanning the gap. The chain's CDR3 is CASSLSLGRLYGYTF. In DNA, the CDR3 is TGTGCCAGCAGTTTATCCTTGGGACGATTGTATGGCTACACCTTC.

This clonotype has at least ten counts. The chain recombines TRBV7-2 with TRBJ2-7; D gene uncertain. Germline V gene lookup returns CDR1 SGHTA and CDR2 FQGNSA. The CDR3 is 14 residues long. Trimming pared 1 base from V and 2 bases from J, leaving 9 bases between. CDR3 region: CASSLGLPAYEQYF. CDR3 bases: TGTGCCAGCAGCTTAGGCTTGCCCGCCTACGAGCAGTACTTC.

This clonotype occurred many times. The genes are TRBV18 and TRBJ1-2; D is unresolved. CDR3 length: 14 amino acids. In germline, CDR1 is KGHSH, CDR2 LQKENI. Between the trimmed V and J ends, which lost 5 bases and 4 bases, there was a span of 14 bases. The CDR3 loop is CASSNRESSYGYTF. The DNA of the CDR3 is TGTGCCAGCTCAAACCGGGAGTCCAGCTATGGCTACACCTTC.

This clonotype was seen many times. This chain joins TRBV5-1 and TRBJ1-5; D not resolved. The germline V gene has CDR1 SGHRS and CDR2 YFSETQ. Between the trimmed V and J ends, which lost 0 bases and 0 bases, there was a span of 7 bases. The CDR3 covers 15 residues. DNA for the CDR3: TGCGCCAGCAGCTTGGAAGGGATTAGCAATCAGCCCCAGCATTTT. It yields the protein CASSLEGISNQPQHF. Complete variable domain (other parts from reference TRBV5-1 and TRBJ1-5): KAGVTQTPRYLIKTRGQQVTLSCSPISGHRSVSWYQQTPGQGLQFLFEYFSETQRNKGNFPGRFSGRQFSNSRSEMNVSTLELGDSALYLCASSLEGISNQPQHFGDGTRLSIL.

This clonotype was recorded at least ten times. The chain is built from TRBV5-1 and TRBJ2-1; the match to TRBD2 covers 13 bases. The V and J ends lost 3 bases and 8 bases, in that order; junction bases with no gene match: 5. Germline CDR1 is SGHRS and CDR2 is YFSETQ. This CDR3 is 15 amino acids long. The CDR3 loop reads CASSSLAGGHHEQFF. In DNA form, the CDR3 reads TGCGCCAGCAGCTCACTAGCGGGGGGGCATCATGAGCAGTTCTTC.

This clonotype was counted many times. The chain carries TRBV7-2 and TRBJ2-2; D is unclear. CDR1 and CDR2 (germline): SGHTA, FQGNSA. V lost 2 bases and J 1 base, leaving 11 bases between the germline ends. The CDR3 covers 16 residues. The CDR3: CASSLLPTGNTGELFF. Written as DNA, the CDR3 is TGTGCCAGCAGCTTACTCCCAACTGGGAACACCGGGGAGCTGTTTTTT.

This clonotype showed up many times. One end of the junction fails to match germline, which may point to a read error. The chain combines TRBV12-3 or TRBV12-4 with TRBJ2-3; D perhaps matches TRBD2 (6 bases). The CDR3 has 12 amino acids. The CDR3, as DNA: TGCGCCAGCAGTCCTGGGGGGGATACGCAGTATTTT. Translation: CASSPGGDTQYF.

The chain is built from TRBV5-1 and TRBJ2-7; 11 nucleotides line up with TRBD1. The CDR3 is 16 residues long. The V and J ends lost 3 bases and 1 base, in that order; junction bases with no gene match: 6. Germline-derived CDR1 and CDR2 are SGHRS and YFSETQ. The CDR3 protein is CASSSGGTGGSYEQYF. DNA for the CDR3: TGCGCCAGCAGCTCCGGTGGGACAGGGGGGTCCTACGAGCAGTACTTC.

This clonotype has at least ten counts. The chain uses TRBV19 and TRBJ2-2; tentative D call: TRBD2 (5 bases). Germline V gene lookup returns CDR1 LNHDA and CDR2 SQIVND (reference sequence). Trimming shortened V by 3 bases and J by 1 base, and 9 bases separated the two germline ends. The CDR3 loop spans 15 amino acids. For the CDR3, the DNA is TGTGCCAGTAGTATTCCGGCGGGGAACACCGGGGAGCTGTTTTTT. Its protein is CASSIPAGNTGELFF.

Note on this clonotype: A much larger clone lies one base from this, so it may be a read error. V and J are TRBV7-9 and TRBJ2-3; D perhaps matches TRBD2 (6 bases). From germline, CDR1 is SEHNR and CDR2 FQNEAQ (reference sequence). The CDR3 runs 14 residues. V dropped 8 bases and J dropped 1 base, with 13 bases sitting between them. The CDR3 protein is CASGGTLGTDTQYF. DNA of the CDR3: TGTGCCAGCGGCGGGACCCTAGGCACAGATACGCAGTATTTT.

The table lists this clonotype with many counts. The rearrangement joins TRBV5-1 to TRBJ1-2; 7 bases line up with TRBD1. Unmatched junction bases numbered 8, after V lost 6 bases and J lost 6 bases. CDR3 length: 13 residues. The germline V gene encodes CDR1 SGHRS and CDR2 YFSETQ. The CDR3 DNA is TGCGCCAGCAACAGGGGTAACGGGGATGGCTACACCTTC. Amino acid sequence: CASNRGNGDGYTF.

This clonotype has at least ten counts. The rearrangement uses TRBV12-3 or TRBV12-4 and TRBJ2-2, with 9 bases that match TRBD1. The CDR3 contains 15 residues. V lost 6 bases and J lost 10; bases outside the gene matches: 12. The CDR3 reads CASRRDRATRLELFF. The DNA for the CDR3 is TGTGCCAGCAGACGGGACAGGGCTACACGTCTGGAGCTGTTTTTT.

This clonotype was found many times. The chain links TRBV12-3 or TRBV12-4 to TRBJ2-3; the D gene could be TRBD1 or TRBD2 (6 bases each). The ends were cut back, 3 bases at V and 8 bases at J, with 18 bases in the middle. The CDR3 loop spans 15 amino acids. This CDR3 is CASSLVPGAGGTQYF. CDR3 in DNA: TGTGCCAGCAGTTTGGTGCCGGGGGCAGGTGGTACGCAGTATTTT.

This clonotype was recorded at least ten times. The chain links TRBV7-3 to TRBJ2-3; D uncertain. This CDR3 is built from 13 residues. Per germline, CDR1 SGHTA and CDR2 FQGTGA. The germline V and J ends were trimmed by 4 bases and 2 bases, with 7 bases remaining between them. CDR3 residues: CASSSRPTDTQYF. In DNA form, the CDR3 reads TGTGCCAGCAGCTCCCGACCCACAGATACGCAGTATTTT.

This clonotype came up many times. V usage is TRBV5-1 and J usage is TRBJ2-2; 9 nucleotides align to TRBD1. V lost 4 bases and J lost 3; bases outside the gene matches: 4. Germline CDR1 reads SGHRS; CDR2 reads YFSETQ. CDR3 length equals 15 residues. CDR3 sequence (DNA): TGCGCCAGCAGCAAGACAGGGGGTGACACCGGGGAGCTGTTTTTT. Translation gives CASSKTGGDTGELFF.

This clonotype was seen ten or more times. The rearrangement joins TRBV6-5 to TRBJ2-4; no reliable D call. CDR1 MNHEY and CDR2 SVGAGI come from the germline V gene. With 2 bases removed from V and 0 bases from J, the gap between germline ends came to 5 bases. The CDR3 covers 14 residues. CDR3 sequence reads: CASSYGLAKNIQYF. Written as DNA, the CDR3 is TGTGCCAGCAGTTACGGGCTAGCCAAAAACATTCAGTACTTC.

In its sample, this clonotype was seen many times. The chain links TRBV20-1 to TRBJ2-3; 9 positions match TRBD2. This CDR3 spans 14 amino acids. The V segment lost 8 bases and the J segment 0 bases; nucleotides outside the gene matches: 6. Germline-derived CDR1 and CDR2 are DFQATT and SNEGSKA (reference sequence). CDR3 in amino acids: CSFGLAWSTDTQYF. In nucleotides, the CDR3 is TGCAGTTTTGGACTAGCGTGGAGCACAGATACGCAGTATTTT.

This clonotype was seen ten or more times. J is TRBJ1-2 and V is TRBV12-3 or TRBV12-4, with D possibly being TRBD1 (6 bases). With 3 bases removed from V and 5 bases from J, the gap between germline ends came to 13 bases. The CDR3 runs 14 residues. CDR3 sequence reads: CASSLKGVVYGYTF. In DNA form, the CDR3 reads TGTGCCAGCAGTTTGAAGGGGGTGGTTTATGGCTACACCTTC.